These T cell receptor beta chains were read from a single sample in a study of CDR3 diversity in severe acne. TCRdb reprocessed the PCR reads with MiXCR, giving one entry per CDR3 protein. The sample includes around 94,000 distinct CDR3 sequences, roughly half of them seen just once. The sequenced sample was blood. Receptor source: a male donor with acne. Both conserved end residues are part of each CDR3. D genes are given only for firm matches.

CDR3 length: 12; V gene: TRBV7-2; D gene: NA; CDR3 protein: CASSFLGGEAFF
CDR3 length: 13; V gene: TRBV6-5; D gene: NA; CDR3 protein: CASLGRSDTGAFF
CDR3 length: 13; V gene: TRBV29-1; D gene: NA; CDR3 protein: CSVPGTHRHEQFF
CDR3 length: 14; V gene: TRBV20-1; D gene: NA; CDR3 protein: CSARDAASYNEQFF
CDR3 length: 18; V gene: TRBV30; D gene: NA; CDR3 protein: CAWSLGPRRRSSGNTIYF
CDR3 length: 15; V gene: TRBV2; D gene: TRBD2; CDR3 protein: CATCLLAGCTDTQYF
CDR3 length: 15; V gene: TRBV4-1; D gene: NA; CDR3 protein: CASSQDLTSQETQYF
CDR3 length: 12; V gene: TRBV5-1; D gene: TRBD1; CDR3 protein: CASTGGPGELFF
CDR3 length: 21; V gene: TRBV7-9; D gene: TRBD2; CDR3 protein: CASSLRPGGPRYRTSTDTQYF
CDR3 length: 17; V gene: TRBV6-1; D gene: NA; CDR3 protein: CASSEDRLAYSNQPQHF
CDR3 length: 13; V gene: TRBV20-1; D gene: TRBD1; CDR3 protein: CSWIPGQYNEQFF
CDR3 length: 16; V gene: TRBV7-9; D gene: TRBD2; CDR3 protein: CASSRTSGRARETQYF
CDR3 length: 10; V gene: TRBV20-1; D gene: NA; CDR3 protein: CSASGGEQCF
CDR3 length: 14; V gene: TRBV19; D gene: TRBD1; CDR3 protein: CASTNQGAGSPLHF
CDR3 length: 13; V gene: TRBV5-5; D gene: NA; CDR3 protein: CASSTQLTGELFF
CDR3 length: 16; V gene: TRBV10-3; D gene: NA; CDR3 protein: CAISEARDKTAAEQYF
CDR3 length: 13; V gene: TRBV19; D gene: NA; CDR3 protein: CASSTASAKKLFF
CDR3 length: 16; V gene: TRBV20-1; D gene: TRBD2; CDR3 protein: CSANRPGLAGVGTQYF
CDR3 length: 17; V gene: TRBV7-2; D gene: TRBD1; CDR3 protein: CASSPPGQGRVGETQYF
CDR3 length: 16; V gene: TRBV6-2/TRBV6-3; D gene: TRBD2; CDR3 protein: CASSYSSSGTYLEQYF
CDR3 length: 17; V gene: TRBV10-3; D gene: NA; CDR3 protein: CAISEPTDPSGSRGYTF
CDR3 length: 15; V gene: TRBV6-1; D gene: TRBD1; CDR3 protein: CASSEAPGGNSPLHF
CDR3 length: 16; V gene: TRBV2; D gene: NA; CDR3 protein: CASSSYFEGLKNIQYF